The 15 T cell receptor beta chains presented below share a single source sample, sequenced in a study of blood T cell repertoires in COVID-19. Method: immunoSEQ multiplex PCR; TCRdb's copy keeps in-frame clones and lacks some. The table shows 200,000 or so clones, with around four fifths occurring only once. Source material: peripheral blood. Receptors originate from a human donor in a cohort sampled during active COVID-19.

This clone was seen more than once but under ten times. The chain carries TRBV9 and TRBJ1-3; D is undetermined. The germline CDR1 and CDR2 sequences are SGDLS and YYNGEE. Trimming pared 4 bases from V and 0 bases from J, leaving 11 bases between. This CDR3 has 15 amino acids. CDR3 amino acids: CASSLGRSSGNTIYF. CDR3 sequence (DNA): TGTGCCAGCAGCCTAGGGAGGAGCTCTGGAAACACCATATATTTT.

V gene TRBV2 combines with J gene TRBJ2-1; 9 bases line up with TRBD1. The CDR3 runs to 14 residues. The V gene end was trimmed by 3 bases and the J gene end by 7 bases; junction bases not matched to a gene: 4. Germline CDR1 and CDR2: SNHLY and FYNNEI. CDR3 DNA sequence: TGTGCCAGCAGTGAGGGGGACAGGGCGAATGAGCAGTTCTTC. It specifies CASSEGDRANEQFF.

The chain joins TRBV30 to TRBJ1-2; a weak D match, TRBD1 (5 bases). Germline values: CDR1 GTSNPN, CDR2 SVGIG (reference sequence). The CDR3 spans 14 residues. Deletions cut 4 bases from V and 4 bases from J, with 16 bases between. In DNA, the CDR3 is TGTGCCTGGACCCGACAGCCCACCACCTATGGCTACACCTTC. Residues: CAWTRQPTTYGYTF. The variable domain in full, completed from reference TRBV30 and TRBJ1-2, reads SQTIHQWPATLVQPVGSPLSLECTVEGTSNPNLYWYRQAAGRGLQLLFYSVGIGQISSEVPQNLSASRPQDRQFILSSKKLLLSDSGFYLCAWTRQPTTYGYTFGSGTRLTVV.

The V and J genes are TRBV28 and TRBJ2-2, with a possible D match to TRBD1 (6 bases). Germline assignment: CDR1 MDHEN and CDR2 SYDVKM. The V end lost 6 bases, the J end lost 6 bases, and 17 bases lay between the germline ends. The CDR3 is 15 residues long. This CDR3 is CASSETGYSAGELFF. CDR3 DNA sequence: TGTGCCAGCAGCGAAACAGGGTATTCGGCCGGGGAGCTGTTTTTT.

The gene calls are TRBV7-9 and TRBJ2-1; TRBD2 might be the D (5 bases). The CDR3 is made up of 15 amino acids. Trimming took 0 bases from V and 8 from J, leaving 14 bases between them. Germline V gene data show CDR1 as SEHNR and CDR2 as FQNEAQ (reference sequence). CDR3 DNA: TGTGCCAGCAGCTTAGCAGAGGTCCACGGGGATGAGCAGTTCTTC. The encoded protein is CASSLAEVHGDEQFF.

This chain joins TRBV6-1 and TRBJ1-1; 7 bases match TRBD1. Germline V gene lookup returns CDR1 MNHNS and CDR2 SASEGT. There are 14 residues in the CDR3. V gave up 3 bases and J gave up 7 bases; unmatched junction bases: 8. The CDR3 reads CASSELGQLGEAFF. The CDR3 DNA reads TGTGCCAGCAGTGAGTTGGGACAGTTGGGTGAAGCTTTCTTT.

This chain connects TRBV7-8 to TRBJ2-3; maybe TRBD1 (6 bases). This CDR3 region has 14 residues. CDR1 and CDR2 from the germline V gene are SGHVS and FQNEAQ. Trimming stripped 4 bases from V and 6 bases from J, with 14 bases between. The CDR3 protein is CASSSGHLEDTQYF. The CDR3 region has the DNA TGTGCCAGCAGCTCGGGACATCTGGAGGATACGCAGTATTTT.

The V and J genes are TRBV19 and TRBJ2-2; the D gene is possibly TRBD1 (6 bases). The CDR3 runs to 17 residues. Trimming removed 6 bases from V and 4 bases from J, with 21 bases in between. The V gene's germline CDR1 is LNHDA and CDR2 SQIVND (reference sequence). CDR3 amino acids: CASSISFTGYSTGELFF. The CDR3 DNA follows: TGTGCCAGTAGCATTTCTTTTACAGGGTATAGCACCGGGGAGCTGTTTTTT.

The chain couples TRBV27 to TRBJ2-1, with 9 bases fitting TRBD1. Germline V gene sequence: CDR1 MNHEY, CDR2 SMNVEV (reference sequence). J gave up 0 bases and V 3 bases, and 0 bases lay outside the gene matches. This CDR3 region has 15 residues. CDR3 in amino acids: CASSLTGGSYNEQFF. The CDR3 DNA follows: TGTGCCAGCAGTTTGACAGGGGGCTCCTACAATGAGCAGTTCTTC.

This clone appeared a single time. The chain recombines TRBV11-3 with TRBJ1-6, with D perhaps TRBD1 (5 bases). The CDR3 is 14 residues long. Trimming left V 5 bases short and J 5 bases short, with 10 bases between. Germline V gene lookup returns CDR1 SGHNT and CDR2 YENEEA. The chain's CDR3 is CASSQGQDNSPLHF. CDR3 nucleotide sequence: TGTGCCAGCAGCCAGGGCCAGGATAATTCACCCCTCCACTTT.

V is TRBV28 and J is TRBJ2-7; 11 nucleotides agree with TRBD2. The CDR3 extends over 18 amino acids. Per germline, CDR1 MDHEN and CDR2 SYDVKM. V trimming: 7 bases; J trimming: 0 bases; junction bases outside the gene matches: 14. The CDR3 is CASMRTSGRLTSSYEQYF. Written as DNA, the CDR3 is TGTGCCAGCATGAGAACTAGCGGGAGACTTACGAGCTCCTACGAGCAGTACTTC.

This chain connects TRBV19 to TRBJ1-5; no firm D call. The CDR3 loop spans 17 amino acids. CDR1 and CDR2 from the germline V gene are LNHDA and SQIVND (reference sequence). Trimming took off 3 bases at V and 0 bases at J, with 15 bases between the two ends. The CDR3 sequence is CASSIHFGDHSNQPQHF. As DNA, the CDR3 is TGTGCCAGTAGTATCCACTTTGGAGACCATAGCAATCAGCCCCAGCATTTT.

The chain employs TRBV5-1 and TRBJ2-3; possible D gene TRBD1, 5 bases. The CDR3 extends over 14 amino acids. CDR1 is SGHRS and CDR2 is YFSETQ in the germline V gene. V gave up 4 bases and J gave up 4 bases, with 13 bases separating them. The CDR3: CASSAFREADTQYF. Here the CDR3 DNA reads TGCGCCAGCAGCGCGTTCAGGGAAGCAGATACGCAGTATTTT.

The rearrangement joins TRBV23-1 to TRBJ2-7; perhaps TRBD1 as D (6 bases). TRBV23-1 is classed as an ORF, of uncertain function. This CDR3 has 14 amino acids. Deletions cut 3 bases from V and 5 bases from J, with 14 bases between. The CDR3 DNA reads TGCGCCAGCAGTCATCTGGCAGGGGAGAACGAGCAGTACGTC. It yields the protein CASSHLAGENEQYV.

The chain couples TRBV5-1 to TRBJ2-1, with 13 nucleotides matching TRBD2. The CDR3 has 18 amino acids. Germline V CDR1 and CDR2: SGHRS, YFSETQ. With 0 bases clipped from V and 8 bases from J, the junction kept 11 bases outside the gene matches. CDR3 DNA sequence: TGCGCCAGCAGCTTGGCCGGGACTAGCGGGACGGCGGGGGATGAGCAGTTCTTC. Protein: CASSLAGTSGTAGDEQFF.